The present entry profiles one TCR beta chain with its context. This sample is drawn from a study of blood T cell repertoires in COVID-19. Study details: Sample material is recorded as cDNA or gDNA derived from T cells, B-cell-depleted T cells, or PBMCs.

After removal of 5 bases from V and 6 bases from J, the junction contained 8 bases not matched to a gene. Germline CDR1 and CDR2: MNHEY and SVGEGT. The CDR3 totals 15 residues. The protocol was immunoSEQ multiplex PCR, while the TCRdb copy is restricted to in-frame clones and leaves out a portion. The sample has approximately 70,000 clones; 80% to 85% are singletons. Sequencing input: peripheral blood. The gene calls are TRBV6-2 or TRBV6-3 and TRBJ1-5; 9 positions match TRBD1. The receptor was isolated from a woman in her sixties with acute or convalescent COVID-19. The CDR3 region has the DNA TGTGCCAGCAGTCCCTCCGGGACAGGGATTCAGCCCCAGCATTTT. Translating it yields CASSPSGTGIQPQHF.